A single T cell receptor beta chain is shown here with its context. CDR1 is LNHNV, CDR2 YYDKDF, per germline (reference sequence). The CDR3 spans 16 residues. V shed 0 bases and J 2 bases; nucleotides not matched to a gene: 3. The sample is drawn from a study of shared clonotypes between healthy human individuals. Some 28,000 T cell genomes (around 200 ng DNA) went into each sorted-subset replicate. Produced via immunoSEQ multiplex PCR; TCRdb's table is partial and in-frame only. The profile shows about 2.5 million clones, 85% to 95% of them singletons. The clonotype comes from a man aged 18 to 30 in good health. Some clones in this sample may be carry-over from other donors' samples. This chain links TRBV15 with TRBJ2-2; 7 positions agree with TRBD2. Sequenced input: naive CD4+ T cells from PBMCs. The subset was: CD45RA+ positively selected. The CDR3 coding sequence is TGTGCCACCAGCAGAGAAGGCGGGAGAAACACCGGGGAGCTGTTTTTT. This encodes CATSREGGRNTGELFF.